The following is a T cell receptor beta chain sequence with its context. This entry belongs to a study of blood T cell repertoires in COVID-19. Looking at the study overall: In each case, the material was cDNA or gDNA derived from T cells, B-cell-depleted T cells, or PBMCs.

Repertoires were generated with immunoSEQ multiplex PCR, while TCRdb's copy carries only in-frame clones and drops some. The sample comprises 250,000 to 300,000 clones, about 88% of which are singletons, and over 2% rests with the top ten. V lost 2 bases, J lost 6 bases, and 8 bases lay in between. CDR1 is MDHEN, CDR2 SYDVKM, per germline. This CDR3 has 13 residues. The receptor's source is a woman aged 55-70 years in a cohort exposed to, infected with or recovered from COVID-19 (not recorded which). The rearrangement joins TRBV28 to TRBJ2-1; no reliable D call. The sequenced sample was PBMCs or T cells enriched from blood (not recorded which). CDR3 DNA: TGTGCCAGCAGTTTAACTAACCGCAATGAGCAGTTCTTC. This sequence encodes CASSLTNRNEQFF.